The entry below describes one T cell receptor beta chain. Its antigen is still unknown. This sample is drawn from a study of cytomegalovirus exposure and HLA in healthy donors. The V and J ends lost 5 bases and 2 bases respectively, with 6 bases between them. Per germline, CDR1 DFQATT and CDR2 SNEGSKA (reference sequence). This CDR3 has 11 residues. General observations from the study: The authors later linked a missense DCLRE1C variant to TCR beta V- and J-gene trimming. The productive fraction for most TCR beta V segments was about 87% or about 30% in an earlier analysis. A list of 150 to 200 TCR beta chains associated with cytomegalovirus was given.

Each donor was healthy, and each was a bone marrow donor. The PCR was carried out with 60 Vbeta primers and 13 Jbeta primers. The table came from immunoSEQ multiplex PCR; TCRdb's copy has only in-frame clones and leaves some out. The data show 95,000 to 100,000 clones, with roughly 76% seen just once and 4.1% held by the top ten. Sequencing input: PBMCs. V gene TRBV20-1 combines with J gene TRBJ1-2, with D unclear. This receptor was taken from a man aged 35 to 55 in good health and CMV-seronegative. The DNA for the CDR3 is TGCAGTGCTTTCTCCAACTATGGCTACACCTTC. Protein: CSAFSNYGYTF.